Each of the 20 T cell receptor beta chains below was sequenced from the same sample in a study of preoperative IRX-2 immunotherapy in early breast cancer. The repertoire was sequenced with immunoSEQ multiplex PCR; TCRdb's copy has only in-frame clones and lacks some. Of 15,000 to 25,000 clones listed, just under 85% are singletons. As to treatment: preoperative locoregional IRX-2 cytokine immunotherapy. Sequenced here: lymph node tissue, sampled after IRX-2 immunotherapy. The receptor source for this set is a human donor with breast cancer.

This chain links TRBV15 with TRBJ2-7; D unresolved. The germline V and J ends were trimmed by 0 bases and 3 bases, with 12 bases remaining between them. Per the germline V gene, CDR1 is LNHNV and CDR2 is YYDKDF (reference sequence). The CDR3 is made up of 15 amino acids. The CDR3 nucleotides are TGTGCCACCAGCAGAGATGGTACACTGAACTACGAGCAGTACTTC. Amino acids: CATSRDGTLNYEQYF.

The genes are TRBV11-3 and TRBJ1-2; D may be TRBD1 (6 bases). Per the germline V gene, CDR1 is SGHNT and CDR2 is YENEEA. The V and J ends lost 1 base and 2 bases respectively, with 11 bases between them. This CDR3 spans 15 amino acids. CDR3 loop: CASSLVTGANYGYTF. As DNA, the CDR3 is TGTGCCAGCAGCTTAGTTACGGGGGCGAACTATGGCTACACCTTC.

This chain uses TRBV10-1 with TRBJ1-5; D remains unclear. The CDR3 length is 13 residues. V lost 4 bases and J 3 bases, leaving 7 bases between the germline ends. Germline-derived CDR1 and CDR2 are WNHNN and SYGVQD (reference sequence). Here the CDR3 DNA reads TGCGCCAGCAGTGCCCAAGTCAATCAGCCCCAGCATTTT. Its protein is CASSAQVNQPQHF.

The count of this clone is one. The chain employs TRBV6-8 and TRBJ2-7; 7 nucleotides match TRBD1. V shed 7 bases, J shed 1 base, and the junction held 4 bases outside the gene matches. CDR3 length: 13 residues. Germline V gives CDR1 MNHGY, CDR2 SAAAGT. For the CDR3, the DNA is TGTGCCAGCACCCCACAGGGGTCCTACGAGCAGTACTTC. Protein product: CASTPQGSYEQYF.

The V and J genes are TRBV11-3 and TRBJ2-1; 9 bases line up with TRBD2. V lost 5 bases and J lost 5; bases outside the gene matches: 7. This CDR3 spans 15 amino acids. Germline CDR1 SGHNT, CDR2 YENEEA. This CDR3 reads CASSQLAGINNEQFF. The CDR3 region has the DNA TGTGCCAGCAGCCAGCTAGCGGGGATTAACAATGAGCAGTTCTTC. Using reference TRBV11-3 and TRBJ2-1 for the parts outside the CDR3, the full variable domain is EAGVVQSPRYKIIEKKQPVAFWCNPISGHNTLYWYLQNLGQGPELLIRYENEEAVDDSQLPKDRFSAERLKGVDSTLKIQPAELGDSAVYLCASSQLAGINNEQFFGPGTRLTVL.

This sequence joins TRBV6-8 and TRBJ2-1, with no clear D. CDR3 size: 13 residues. Trimming took off 8 bases at V and 10 bases at J, with 18 bases between the two ends. The V gene's germline CDR1 is MNHGY and CDR2 SAAAGT. CDR3 nucleotide sequence: TGTGCCAGCTGGGGAAGGGCACCCTCCGAGCAGTTCTTC. This translates into CASWGRAPSEQFF.

The chain recombines TRBV6-8 with TRBJ1-4, with 9 positions matching TRBD1. The CDR3 loop spans 15 amino acids. Germline loops: CDR1 MNHGY, CDR2 SAAAGT. The J segment lost 7 bases and the V segment lost 5 bases, leaving 8 bases of the junction unmatched. In DNA form, the CDR3 reads TGTGCCAGCAGTACGGACAGGGGACAGAGTGAAAAACTGTTTTTT. Translating it yields CASSTDRGQSEKLFF.

This clone was found once. Here the CDR3 reads CASRSNRVGGNTEAFF. The CDR3 nucleotides are TGTGCCAGCAGATCCAACAGGGTAGGGGGGAACACTGAAGCTTTCTTT. The V and J genes are TRBV6-8 and TRBJ1-1; D is possibly TRBD1 (6 bases). The germline V gene encodes CDR1 MNHGY and CDR2 SAAAGT. The length of the CDR3 is 16 residues. V dropped 6 bases and J dropped 1 base, with 18 bases sitting between them.

The chain joins TRBV19 to TRBJ2-5, with a tentative D call TRBD2 (5 bases). Looked up from germline, CDR1 is LNHDA and CDR2 is SQIVND (reference sequence). This CDR3 has 14 amino acids. V lost 4 bases to trimming and J lost 3 bases, with 12 bases between them. This CDR3 reads CASSTPRGEETQYF. As DNA, the CDR3 is TGTGCCAGTAGTACCCCCCGGGGAGAAGAGACCCAGTACTTC.

This clone was counted once. This chain links TRBV29-1 with TRBJ1-1; D is undetermined. With 6 bases removed from V and 1 base from J, the gap between germline ends came to 12 bases. This CDR3 spans 13 amino acids. Germline CDR1 reads SQVTM; CDR2 reads ANQGSEA. CDR3 in amino acids: CSVYRAPNTEAFF. DNA of the CDR3: TGCAGCGTGTACCGGGCTCCGAACACTGAAGCTTTCTTT.

This sequence joins TRBV5-1 and TRBJ1-4; 10 bases line up with TRBD1. The CDR3 is made up of 14 amino acids. Losses at the gene ends were 4 bases for V and 5 bases for J; bases not matched to a gene: 2. Germline assignment: CDR1 SGHRS and CDR2 YFSETQ. The CDR3 DNA follows: TGCGCCAGCAGCCCGGGACAGGGGAATGAAAAACTGTTTTTT. Translation gives CASSPGQGNEKLFF.

The rearrangement uses TRBV6-8 and TRBJ1-3; D perhaps matches TRBD1 (5 bases). Per germline, CDR1 MNHGY and CDR2 SAAAGT. This CDR3 has 15 amino acids. V was cut by 2 bases and J by 0 bases, with 8 bases left in between. Here the CDR3 reads CASSYKGLSGNTIYF. CDR3 sequence (DNA): TGTGCCAGCAGTTACAAGGGGCTCTCTGGAAACACCATATATTTT.

This chain uses TRBV29-1 with TRBJ1-2; possibly TRBD1 for D (6 bases). With 0 bases removed from V and 4 bases from J, the gap between germline ends came to 12 bases. The CDR3 length is 14 residues. Germline CDR1 is SQVTM and CDR2 is ANQGSEA. CDR3 sequence (DNA): TGCAGCGTTGAAGAAACAGGGCACTTCTATGGCTACACCTTC. This codes for CSVEETGHFYGYTF.

The chain carries TRBV10-2 and TRBJ2-1; tentatively, D is TRBD1 (5 bases). CDR1 and CDR2 (germline): WSHSY, SAAADI. Deletions cut 2 bases from V and 7 bases from J, with 18 bases between. This CDR3 comprises 16 residues. CDR3 amino acids: CASSENVGQPRNEQFF. The CDR3 DNA sequence: TGCGCCAGCAGTGAGAACGTGGGGCAGCCGCGTAATGAGCAGTTCTTC.

The chain combines TRBV19 with TRBJ1-3; D gene ambiguous. This CDR3 has 12 amino acids. CDR1 LNHDA and CDR2 SQIVND come from the germline V gene (reference sequence). Trimming left V 4 bases short and J 0 bases short, with 1 base between. This chain's CDR3 is CASSTSGNTIYF. Here the CDR3 DNA reads TGTGCCAGTAGTACCTCTGGAAACACCATATATTTT.

The rearrangement uses TRBV5-1 and TRBJ1-2; tentatively, D is TRBD1 (5 bases). Germline loops: CDR1 SGHRS, CDR2 YFSETQ. CDR3 length: 14 residues. V shed 4 bases and J shed 4 bases, with 14 bases lying between them. This CDR3 is CASSQDGGTYGYTF. The CDR3 coding sequence is TGCGCCAGCAGCCAAGATGGGGGTACCTATGGCTACACCTTC.

This clone appeared a single time. Here the CDR3 reads CASSRGFYEQYF. The CDR3 coding sequence is TGTGCCAGCTCGAGGGGATTCTACGAGCAGTACTTC. This sequence joins TRBV28 and TRBJ2-7, with D perhaps TRBD1 or TRBD2 (5 bases each). This CDR3 comprises 12 residues. Trimming removed 8 bases from V and 3 bases from J, with 11 bases in between. Germline assignment: CDR1 MDHEN and CDR2 SYDVKM.

This chain uses TRBV30 with TRBJ2-1; D unclear. Germline values: CDR1 GTSNPN, CDR2 SVGIG (reference sequence). The CDR3 contains 12 residues. V shed 0 bases and J shed 5 bases, with 5 bases lying between them. The CDR3 is CAWSVRNNEQFF. DNA for the CDR3: TGTGCCTGGAGTGTACGTAACAATGAGCAGTTCTTC.

The chain combines TRBV5-1 with TRBJ2-1; 8 bases fit TRBD1. Germline loops: CDR1 SGHRS, CDR2 YFSETQ. The CDR3 contains 14 residues. The V segment lost 5 bases and the J segment 8 bases; nucleotides outside the gene matches: 9. The CDR3 DNA reads TGCGCCAGCAGGCTAGGACAGGGCCCCCATGAGCAGTTCTTC. Amino acids: CASRLGQGPHEQFF.

The V and J genes are TRBV23-1 and TRBJ1-1; TRBD1 is a possible D gene (5 bases). TRBV23-1 is annotated as an ORF whose role is uncertain. Trimming took 3 bases from V and 2 from J, leaving 16 bases between them. There are 16 residues in the CDR3. Written as DNA, the CDR3 is TGCGCCAGCAGTCATCCAAGTTCAGGGATTAACACTGAAGCTTTCTTT. Translation: CASSHPSSGINTEAFF.